This note documents a single TCR beta chain sequence. This clonotype was found many times. The target of this receptor is not known. Base-call qualities are not available, and no considerably larger clone is one nucleotide away. This sample was taken from a study of T cell repertoires in cytomegalovirus infection (dated by TCRdb to the late 2010s). About the full investigation: The HLA type of each donor mattered for the analysis, because public TCR beta signatures pointed to carriage of CMV infection along with the matching HLA type.

General study outcomes and caveats: In the ex vivo response, HLA-C-restricted CMV-specific TCR beta clonotypes were dominant, and in two of eight donors the single most frequent clonotype came from this HLA-C-restricted group. In both this cohort and an independent approximately 370-donor cohort, the cumulative frequency of public TCR beta family members distinguished carriers of CMV infection plus the relevant HLA type.

The CDR1 and CDR2 encoded by the germline V gene are SQVTM and ANQGSEA. From the cysteine up to the phenylalanine, the CDR3 has a length of 13 residues. The entry retains the CDR3 DNA only, 39 bases that are in frame from base 1. V gives up 7 bases and J gives up 6 bases, and the segment between their germline ends measures 13 bases. Sequencing used an Illumina HiSeq 1500. The public reads were reprocessed in TCRdb via fastp at Q25 and MiXCR, keeping in-frame beta chains. Each CDR3 protein appears once, grouped with its most common genes and DNA. A total of approximately 500,000 distinct CDR3 sequences appear in this sample, 15% to 20% of them only once. The leading ten clones occupy roughly a quarter of the sample.

Sequenced material: CD8+ T cells from PBMCs. The clonotype was recovered from a human donor in good health (CMV status not recorded). Some clones in this sample may be carry-over from other donors' samples. The rearranged segments are TRBV29-1 and TRBJ1-6, with TRBD1 as a weak D call on 5 bases. The nucleotide sequence is TGCAGCGCCCAGACAGACATTAATTCACCCCTCCACTTT. It translates as CSAQTDINSPLHF.